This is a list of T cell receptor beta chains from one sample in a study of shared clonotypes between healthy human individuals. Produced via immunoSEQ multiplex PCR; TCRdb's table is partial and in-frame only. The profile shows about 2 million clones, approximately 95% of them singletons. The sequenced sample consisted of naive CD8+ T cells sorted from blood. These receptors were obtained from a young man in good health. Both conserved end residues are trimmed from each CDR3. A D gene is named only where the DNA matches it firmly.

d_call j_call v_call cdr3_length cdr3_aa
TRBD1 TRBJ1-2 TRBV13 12 ASSAAQGADGYT
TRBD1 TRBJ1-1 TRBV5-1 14 ASSSSGTGGYTEAF
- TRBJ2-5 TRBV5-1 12 ASSSLGPEETQY
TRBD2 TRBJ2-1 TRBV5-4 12 ASSPGLAANEQF
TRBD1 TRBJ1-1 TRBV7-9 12 ASSSPTGVNEAF
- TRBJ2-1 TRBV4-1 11 ASSQGSGPEQF
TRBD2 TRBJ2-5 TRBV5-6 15 ASSPGLAGEAGETQY
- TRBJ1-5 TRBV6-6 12 ASTSQVGNQPQH
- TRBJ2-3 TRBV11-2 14 ASSFRGELSTDTQY
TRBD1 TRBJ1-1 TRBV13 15 ASSLRATGWGNTEAF